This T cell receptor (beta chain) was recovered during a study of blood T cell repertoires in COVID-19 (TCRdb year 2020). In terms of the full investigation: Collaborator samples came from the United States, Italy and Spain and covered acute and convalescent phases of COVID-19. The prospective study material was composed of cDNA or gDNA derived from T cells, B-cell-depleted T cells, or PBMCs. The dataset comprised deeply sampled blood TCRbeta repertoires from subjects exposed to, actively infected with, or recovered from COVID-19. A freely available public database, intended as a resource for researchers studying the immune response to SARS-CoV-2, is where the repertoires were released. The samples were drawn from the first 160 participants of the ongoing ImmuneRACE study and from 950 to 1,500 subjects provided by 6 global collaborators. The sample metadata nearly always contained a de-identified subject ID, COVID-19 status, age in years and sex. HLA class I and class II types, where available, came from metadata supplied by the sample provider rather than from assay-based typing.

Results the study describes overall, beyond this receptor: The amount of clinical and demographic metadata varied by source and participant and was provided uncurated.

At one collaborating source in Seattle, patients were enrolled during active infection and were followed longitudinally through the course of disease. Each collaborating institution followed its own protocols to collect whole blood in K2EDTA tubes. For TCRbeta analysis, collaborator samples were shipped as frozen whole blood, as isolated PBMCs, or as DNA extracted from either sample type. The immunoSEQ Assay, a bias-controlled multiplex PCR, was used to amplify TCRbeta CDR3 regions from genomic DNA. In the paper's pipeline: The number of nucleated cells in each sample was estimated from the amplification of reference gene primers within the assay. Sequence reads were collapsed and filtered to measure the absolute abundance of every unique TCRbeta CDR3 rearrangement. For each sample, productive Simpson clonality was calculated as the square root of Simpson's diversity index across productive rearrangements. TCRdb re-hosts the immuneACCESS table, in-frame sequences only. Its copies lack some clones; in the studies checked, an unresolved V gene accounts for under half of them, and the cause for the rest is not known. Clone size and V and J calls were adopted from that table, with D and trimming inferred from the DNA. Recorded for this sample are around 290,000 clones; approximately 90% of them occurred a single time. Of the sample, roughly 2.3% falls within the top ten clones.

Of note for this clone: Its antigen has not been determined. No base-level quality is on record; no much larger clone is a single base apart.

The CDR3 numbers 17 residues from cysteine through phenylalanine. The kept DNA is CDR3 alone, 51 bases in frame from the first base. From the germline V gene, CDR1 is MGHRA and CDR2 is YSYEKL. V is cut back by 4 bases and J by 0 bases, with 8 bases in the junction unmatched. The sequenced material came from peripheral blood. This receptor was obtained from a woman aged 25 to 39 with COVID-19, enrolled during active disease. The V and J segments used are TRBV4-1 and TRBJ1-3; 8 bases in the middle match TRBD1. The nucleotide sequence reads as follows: TGCGCCAGCAGCCTCGGACAGGGCGAATACTCTGGAAACACCATATATTTT. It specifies CASSLGQGEYSGNTIYF.